This paragraph covers one TCR beta chain sequence. It lacks a known antigen. The cohort consisted of some 670 healthy bone marrow donors. Cohort members were all nominally healthy when sampled, although unrecorded immune exposures were likely present. The donor tested CMV seronegative and was one of the 352 seronegative cohort members. Each donor provided a peripheral blood sample, and peripheral blood mononuclear cells were used for TCR beta sequencing. Genomic DNA was extracted from the blood cell samples with the Qiagen DNeasy Blood Extraction Kit. This record belongs to a study of cytomegalovirus exposure and HLA in healthy donors (dated 2017 in TCRdb). About the investigation overall: According to an earlier analysis of several hundred of the donors, about 179 million T cells yielded over 90 million unique TCR beta sequences and 276 Gb of sequence data. An early release that covered some 640 HLA-typed donors contained approximately 290 gigabases of sequencing data and about 84 million unique TCR sequences. Besides the first cohort of about 730 subjects, a separate validation cohort made up of about 120 different subjects was used. About five DR-DQ haplotypes were treated as single units for association and clustering because of strong linkage in the cohort. An earlier analysis of fewer than 750 of the donors used high-throughput TCR beta sequencing to judge whether each TCR beta V gene segment behaved as functional or pseudogenic. The genetic ancestry cluster associated with self-reported Caucasian donors included roughly 84% of the roughly 400 genotyped donors. To predict cytomegalovirus infection status, the study brought together high-throughput TCR immunosequencing, statistical association of individual TCRs with disease status, and machine learning. Both class I and class II loci were covered by HLA typing, at four-digit resolution. The study aimed to test whether cataloging public T cell receptors could reveal signatures of past pathogen exposure. The later analysis used no new phenotypic data to find candidate immune exposures, relying instead on TCR beta sequences and their occurrence across donors. Donor age, sex, ethnicity and CMV serostatus were compiled alongside the repertoire data. Every discovery cohort repertoire had been produced on one sequencing platform. The T cell repertoires of several hundred subjects were profiled by immunosequencing and related to cytomegalovirus serostatus. The number of donors typed differed by locus, with roughly 620-640 for A, B, C, DRB1 and DQB1, approximately 500 for DQA1, some 570 for DPA1, and 472 for DPB1. A later analysis re-examined previously published TCR beta repertoires from hundreds of donors and added high-resolution HLA genotyping to investigate patterns of TCR occurrence. On average, about 240,000 unique TCR beta nucleotide sequences were sequenced per donor among a few hundred genotyped donors of the cohort, with roughly 18% of those sequences being non-productive. In a later genetic analysis, genome-wide SNP genotypes for about 55% of the roughly 700 donors were used, and that subset was treated as a discovery cohort.

Broad study findings and their caveats: In a later genetic analysis, a missense DCLRE1C variant was associated with V-gene and J-gene trimming of TCR beta chains, and the association was replicated in an independent cohort. A later genetic analysis reported fewer N-insertions in productive TCRs among donors in an Asian-associated ancestry cluster than the approximately 670-donor mean. The authors suggested that the approach could potentially be extended to other disease states and immunological phenotypes. In both the original and validation cohorts, the classifier was reported to diagnose cytomegalovirus status with high specificity and sensitivity. A cluster of highly shared sequence variants was judged likely to represent a technical artifact of the sequencing pipeline. In a later analysis, 16,951 TCR beta sequences were associated with specific HLA alleles at a false discovery rate of 0.05. The 87-base-pair reads could not distinguish some IMGT-functional V segments, including TRBV6-2 and TRBV6-3, so those segments were excluded. In a later analysis, the rate of TCR association differed among HLA loci, with DRB1 alleles having the most associated TCRs and HLA-C alleles having the fewest. The only immune exposure information available for the cohort was CMV serostatus. A total of 164 TCR beta chains were listed by the study as associated with cytomegalovirus. According to a later analysis, parvovirus B19, influenza, CMV and Epstein-Barr virus appeared linked to several top co-occurrence clusters. The earlier analysis of 587 of the donors excluded 15 to 20 rarely observed V segments, including chromosome 9 orphons, because counts were too low. An earlier analysis of some 560 of the donors showed that most TCR beta V segments appeared in productive rearrangements either about 87% or about 30% of the time, which broadly matched IMGT annotations. Most CMV-associated TCR beta chains appeared to be HLA-restricted in a later analysis, and the HLA associations seemed to be driven largely by CMV exposure. In this cohort, only TCR beta chains were sequenced, and detectable features were limited by the absence of alpha or paired-chain data. Most TCR sequences were observed very rarely across donors, whereas some public TCRs were present in many individuals. Compared with equally common non-associated chains, HLA-associated TCR beta chains in a later analysis were more clonally expanded and had lower generation probabilities. When HLA alleles, especially DR and DQ, strongly co-occurred, attributing TCR associations to individual alleles was difficult. In vitro tests confirmed that a few of the cytomegalovirus-associated TCR beta chains recognize cytomegalovirus antigens. Presence/absence analyses assumed roughly uniform sequencing depth across donors, an assumption that may not hold. Because HLA typing was unavailable for some donors at each locus, only the typed subset was used in association tests. Linkage disequilibrium might explain the correlated functional status among segregating V segments, but an unknown experimental factor could not be excluded. A further reported finding was that TCR beta sequences accurately predicted the HLA-A and HLA-B alleles for most subjects in the first cohort.

Taken from the germline V gene, the CDR1 and CDR2 loops are MNHEY and SVGAGI. V lost 2 bases and J lost 5 bases; the stretch between them is 6 bases long. CDR3 length: 12 amino acids, cysteine to phenylalanine. CDR3 DNA is the only sequence kept; it has 36 bases, read in frame from the first base. The receptor library was made with the immunoSEQ multiplex PCR assay. A mixture of 60 forward primers for TCR Vbeta segments and 13 reverse primers for TCR Jbeta segments was used in the multiplex PCR. The CDR3 region of rearranged TCR beta genes was amplified from genomic DNA by a multiplex PCR assay. On the Illumina HiSeq System, the amplified TCR beta libraries were sequenced as 87-base-pair reads. The study's own analysis went as follows. A later analysis tallied some 79 million unique TCR beta chains across the 666 repertoires, and some 12 million of those chains were shared by two or more donors. Raw reads were error-corrected and collapsed into unique sequences with a nearest-neighbor algorithm that merged closely related sequences to remove PCR and sequencing errors. To assign V, D and J gene segments, CDR3 sequences were aligned to IMGT reference sequences. For a sequence to be retained, at least a six-nucleotide match to both a V gene segment and a J gene segment was required. A rearrangement counted as productive if the CDR3 had no stop codons and remained in frame with V and J, and every other rearrangement counted as non-productive. Following IMGT convention, CDR3 was defined as the stretch from the second conserved V-encoded cysteine up to the conserved J-encoded phenylalanine. Sequences without an unambiguous match to a single V gene segment were excluded from the earlier analysis of a few hundred of the donors. In an earlier analysis of some 590 of the donors, V segments were called functional above 56.7% productive rearrangements and were called segregating when the between-donor standard deviation exceeded 5%. A statistical classification framework was built to diagnose cytomegalovirus status from the catalog of TCR beta chain sequences. V and J gene assignment, in a later analysis, came from comparing TCR nucleotide sequences with IMGT/GENE-DB human TR gene sequences. Using the TCRdist pipeline, a later analysis assigned CDR3 sequences along with most-parsimonious VDJ recombination scenarios. A later analysis defined each TCR beta chain by its CDR3 amino acid sequence plus V-gene family, and excluded reads lacking a unique V-gene family. As a way to deal with suspected cross-contamination and a sequencing artifact, a later analysis dropped hundreds of nucleotide sequences that were highly shared and had low generation probability. A later analysis calculated a clonal expansion index for each public chain from normalized within-repertoire ranks of inferred template counts. In a later analysis, generation probabilities were computed using a VDJ recombination model fitted to out-of-frame rearrangements, and the results were checked against IGoR. Hypergeometric tests were used in a later analysis to score TCR-TCR, TCR-HLA and TCR-CMV co-occurrence, with a repertoire-size bias correction applied to the TCR pairs. False discovery rates were estimated in a later analysis by permuting HLA or CMV assignments 20 times. In a later analysis, co-occurring TCRs were grouped using DBSCAN, and TCRdist sequence similarity was added for clustering within HLA-allele-positive subsets. Co-occurrence clustering excluded repertoires with fewer than 30,000 or more than 120,000 public chains, plus five with anomalous nucleotide sharing. Sourced from immuneACCESS, this table was stored by TCRdb with only in-frame sequences that have V and J called. A share of the clones is absent; for the studies checked, an unresolved V gene accounts for under half, and the remainder has no known explanation. The V and J calls and clone size were taken over from that table, and D and trimming were inferred from the DNA. The record for this sample contains about 120,000 clones. The ten most abundant clones make up around 3.6% of the sample.

Specimen: PBMCs. Recombination joined TRBV6-5 with TRBJ2-5; the D segment could be TRBD2, given 6 matching bases. The sequence derives from a man in his late teens or twenties in good health and CMV-seronegative. The base sequence is TGTGCCAGCAGTTACGGGGGGGAGACCCAGTACTTC. It is translated as CASSYGGETQYF.